Presented here are 14 T cell receptor beta chains from one specimen sequenced in a study of cytomegalovirus exposure and HLA in healthy donors (dated by TCRdb to 2016 to 2017). The library was prepared using the immunoSEQ multiplex PCR assay. For the multiplex PCR, a mixture combining 60 forward primers for TCR Vbeta segments and 13 reverse primers for TCR Jbeta segments was used. TCRdb took this table from immuneACCESS and kept in-frame rearrangements with V and J called. Such tables lack part of the clones; where checked against another copy, unresolved V genes explain under half of the gap, and the rest is unexplained. This sample holds 150,000 to 200,000 clones; 78% were observed only once. The top ten clones comprise approximately 3.4% of the sample. Specimen: PBMCs. The receptors originated from a woman aged 50 to 60 in good health and CMV-seropositive.

The chain recombines TRBV15 with TRBJ2-4; the D gene is possibly TRBD2 (6 bases). The germline V gene has CDR1 LNHNV and CDR2 YYDKDF (reference sequence). The CDR3 spans 17 residues. Trimming left V 0 bases short and J 1 base short, with 13 bases between. CDR3 in amino acids: CATSREEGRKAKNIQYF. CDR3 nucleotide sequence: TGTGCCACCAGCAGAGAGGAGGGTAGAAAGGCCAAAAACATTCAGTACTTC. Complete variable domain (other parts from reference TRBV15 and TRBJ2-4): DAMVIQNPRYQVTQFGKPVTLSCSQTLNHNVMYWYQQKSSQAPKLLFHYYDKDFNNEADTPDNFQSRRPNTSFCFLDIRSPGLGDTAMYLCATSREEGRKAKNIQYFGAGTRLSVL.

V gene TRBV2 combines with J gene TRBJ2-5; D might be TRBD2 (7 bases). V was trimmed by 6 bases and J by 4 bases, leaving 15 bases between them. CDR3 length: 14 amino acids. The V gene's germline CDR1 is SNHLY and CDR2 FYNNEI. This chain's CDR3 is CASSLGGAGETQYF. CDR3 sequence (DNA): TGTGCCAGCAGCTTGGGGGGGGCGGGAGAGACCCAGTACTTC.

A note on this clone: Sequence at one end of the junction differs from germline and may be a read error. The chain combines TRBV7-9 with TRBJ2-2; 9 bases fit TRBD1. The germline V gene has CDR1 SEHNR and CDR2 FQNEAQ (reference sequence). The CDR3 is 13 residues long. This CDR3 reads CGPDRGSGGELFF. The CDR3 DNA is TGCGGACCAGACAGGGGGAGTGGCGGGGAGCTGTTTTTT.

The rearrangement uses TRBV30 and TRBJ1-1; 7 bases match TRBD1. The trim removed 0 bases at V and 11 bases at J, leaving 6 bases unmatched. The CDR3 extends over 12 amino acids. The V gene's germline CDR1 is GTSNPN and CDR2 SVGIG (reference sequence). The CDR3 spells CAWSVGRGSAFF. The CDR3 nucleotides read TGTGCCTGGAGTGTAGGCAGGGGGTCCGCTTTCTTT.

A note on this clone: Germline is not matched at one junction end, which may reflect a read error. The gene calls are TRBV28 and TRBJ2-2, with D maybe TRBD2 (6 bases). The CDR3 loop spans 15 amino acids. Germline CDR1 and CDR2: MDHEN and SYDVKM. The CDR3 loop is CASSLWLANTGELFF. CDR3 sequence (DNA): TGTGCCAGCAGTTTATGGCTAGCGAATACCGGGGAGCTGTTTTTT.

V usage is TRBV4-1 and J usage is TRBJ1-3; TRBD1 might be the D (6 bases). The CDR3 has 18 amino acids. Germline CDR1 reads MGHRA; CDR2 reads YSYEKL. Trimming left V 2 bases short and J 0 bases short, with 17 bases between. The chain's CDR3 is CASSQTLAGVGSGNTIYF. The CDR3 DNA is TGCGCCAGCAGCCAAACTTTGGCAGGGGTCGGCTCTGGAAACACCATATATTTT.

This chain joins TRBV6-4 and TRBJ2-1; D possibly corresponds to TRBD1 (6 bases). This CDR3 has 13 residues. Between the trimmed V and J ends, which lost 5 bases and 4 bases, there was a span of 9 bases. The germline V gene has CDR1 MRHNA and CDR2 SNTAGT. CDR3 amino acids: CASSPGQYNEQFF. DNA for the CDR3: TGTGCCAGCAGTCCTGGACAGTACAATGAGCAGTTCTTC.

This clone was found a few times. The rearrangement uses TRBV21-1 and TRBJ2-7; the tabulated D call, TRBD1, remains unverified against the DNA. TRBV21-1 is classified as a pseudogene. This CDR3 is built from 16 residues. CDR3 residues: CASSKGGQGTSYEQYF. CDR3 in DNA: TGTGCCAGCAGCAAAGGTGGGCAGGGAACTTCCTACGAGCAGTACTTC.

The chain is built from TRBV28 and TRBJ1-5, with D perhaps TRBD1 (5 bases). The CDR3 contains 14 residues. The germline gives CDR1 MDHEN, CDR2 SYDVKM. V gave up 2 bases and J gave up 1 base, with 6 bases separating them. This CDR3 is CASSLPGSNQPQHF. For the CDR3, the DNA is TGTGCCAGCAGTTTACCAGGGAGCAATCAGCCCCAGCATTTT.

V gene TRBV4-1 combines with J gene TRBJ1-1, with D tentatively TRBD1 (5 bases). Germline V gives CDR1 MGHRA, CDR2 YSYEKL. V gave up 0 bases and J gave up 2 bases, with 10 bases separating them. The CDR3 loop spans 15 amino acids. The CDR3 nucleotides read TGCGCCAGCAGCCAAGACCTTGACAGAAACACTGAAGCTTTCTTT. Its translation is CASSQDLDRNTEAFF.

The CDR3 loop is CASRGQGAREAFF. The CDR3 nucleotides are TGTGCCAGCAGGGGACAGGGGGCTCGTGAAGCTTTCTTT. The chain uses TRBV6-5 and TRBJ1-1, with 12 bases lining up with TRBD1. V lost 6 bases and J lost 7; bases outside the gene matches: 3. The CDR3 length is 13 residues. Germline CDR1 and CDR2: MNHEY and SVGAGI.

The chain links TRBV9 to TRBJ2-5, with a tentative D call TRBD1 (5 bases). The J call is uncertain, as TRBJ2-7 better fits the DNA end. The CDR3 contains 13 residues. Germline V gives CDR1 SGDLS, CDR2 YYNGEE. The CDR3 sequence is CASSVGQSYEQYF. As DNA, the CDR3 is TGTGCCAGCAGCGTAGGACAGAGCTACGAGCAGTACTTC.

The gene calls are TRBV29-1 and TRBJ1-2; the D is unclear. Germline values: CDR1 SQVTM, CDR2 ANQGSEA. This CDR3 spans 14 amino acids. Trimming took off 0 bases at V and 1 base at J, with 9 bases between the two ends. CDR3 sequence: CSVEENTNNYGYTF. The DNA for the CDR3 is TGCAGCGTTGAAGAAAACACTAATAACTATGGCTACACCTTC.

This clone has only a few counts. The chain couples TRBV30 to TRBJ2-7; weak D call: TRBD1 (6 bases). V gave up 2 bases and J gave up 0 bases, with 17 bases separating them. The CDR3 has 16 amino acids. CDR1 and CDR2 (germline): GTSNPN, SVGIG (reference sequence). CDR3 in DNA: TGTGCCTGGAGTCCCGACCCGACAGGAAACTCCTACGAGCAGTACTTC. This encodes CAWSPDPTGNSYEQYF. The variable domain in full, with the rest retrieved from reference TRBV30 and TRBJ2-7, is SQTIHQWPATLVQPVGSPLSLECTVEGTSNPNLYWYRQAAGRGLQLLFYSVGIGQISSEVPQNLSASRPQDRQFILSSKKLLLSDSGFYLCAWSPDPTGNSYEQYFGPGTRLTVT.